The following is a TCR beta chain sequence with its context. Antigen specificity is unknown. Between the trimmed V and J ends, which lost 0 bases and 3 bases, there was a span of 14 bases. The CDR3 spans 16 residues. Germline lookup yields CDR1 SGHTA and CDR2 FQGTGA. These data are taken from a study of cytomegalovirus exposure and HLA in healthy donors. Study as a whole: About 83 million unique TCRs from HLA-typed donors made up an early data release. Findings and limits, study-wide: Excluded: some indistinguishable V segments such as TRBV6-2 and TRBV6-3. It was only CMV serostatus that was available as immune exposure information.

PCR employed 60 Vbeta and 13 Jbeta primers. The repertoire was sequenced with immunoSEQ multiplex PCR; TCRdb's copy has only in-frame clones and lacks some. The top ten hold almost 4% of the sample, which has about 270,000 clones, roughly 85% seen once. Donors consisted of healthy bone marrow donors. This sequence joins TRBV7-3 and TRBJ1-1, with a tentative D call TRBD1 (5 bases). This clonotype was sampled from a man aged 40-50 years in good health and CMV-seropositive. Sample: PBMCs. As DNA, the CDR3 is TGTGCCAGCAGCTTAACCCCGCAGGGTGGCTACACTGAAGCTTTCTTT. Encoded protein: CASSLTPQGGYTEAFF.